These 10 T cell receptor beta chains were sequenced from one sample in a study of cytotoxic CD8 clonotypes in ibrutinib-treated CLL. The protocol was immunoSEQ multiplex PCR, while the TCRdb copy is restricted to in-frame clones and leaves out a portion. The table records roughly 130,000 clones, approximately 90% of them present only once. Here the sequenced sample was PBMCs, taken after 12 months of ibrutinib treatment. Source of these receptors: a human donor with chronic lymphocytic leukemia.

The chain carries TRBV30 and TRBJ1-1, with D uncertain. CDR3 size: 12 residues. Germline V gene data show CDR1 as GTSNPN and CDR2 as SVGIG (reference sequence). Trimming stripped 0 bases from V and 0 bases from J, with 2 bases between. This CDR3 reads CAWSVLNTEAFF. DNA of the CDR3: TGTGCCTGGAGTGTTTTGAACACTGAAGCTTTCTTT.

This rearrangement joins TRBV6-5 to TRBJ1-2; weak D call: TRBD1 (5 bases). The CDR3 is 16 amino acids. Germline V CDR1 and CDR2: MNHEY, SVGAGI. Deletions cut 2 bases from V and 4 bases from J, with 17 bases between. The CDR3 reads CASSYGTSIGGYGYTF. Written as DNA, the CDR3 is TGTGCCAGCAGTTACGGGACTTCCATCGGCGGCTATGGCTACACCTTC.

The chain joins TRBV12-5 to TRBJ2-3; TRBD2 might be the D (6 bases). The CDR3 runs to 16 residues. Germline V gene sequence: CDR1 LGHNT, CDR2 FRNRAP. With 1 base removed from V and 1 base from J, the gap between germline ends came to 12 bases. CDR3: CASGLEFGGGTDTQYF. DNA for the CDR3: TGTGCTAGTGGTTTGGAATTCGGGGGTGGCACAGATACGCAGTATTTT.

This chain connects TRBV19 to TRBJ2-7; tentative D call: TRBD1 (6 bases). CDR3 length: 16 amino acids. Germline assignment: CDR1 LNHDA and CDR2 SQIVND (reference sequence). V lost 3 bases and J 6 bases, leaving 21 bases between the germline ends. Here the CDR3 DNA reads TGTGCCAGTAGTATCAGGGGTCGGCCAGGGCGAGGCGAGCAGTACTTC. Translation: CASSIRGRPGRGEQYF.

The V and J genes are TRBV6-6 and TRBJ1-3, with D unclear. The ends were cut back, 2 bases at V and 3 bases at J, with 8 bases in the middle. CDR1 and CDR2 (germline): MNHNY, SVGAGI (reference sequence). The CDR3 length is 14 residues. CDR3 region: CASSYRVDGNTIYF. The CDR3 nucleotides are TGTGCCAGCAGTTACAGGGTTGATGGAAACACCATATATTTT.

This sequence joins TRBV6-6 and TRBJ2-7; TRBD2 matches at 10 bases. The V gene's germline CDR1 is MNHNY and CDR2 SVGAGI (reference sequence). Trimming at V came to 7 bases and at J to 6 bases, leaving 12 bases not matched to a gene. This CDR3 is 15 amino acids long. This chain's CDR3 is CASTRGLAGAREQYF. CDR3 coding DNA: TGTGCCAGCACCCGGGGGCTAGCGGGAGCTCGCGAGCAGTACTTC.

The chain has TRBV4-2 and TRBJ2-7; unclear D gene. Germline loops: CDR1 LGHNA, CDR2 YNFKEQ. Between the trimmed V and J ends, which lost 5 bases and 5 bases, there was a span of 22 bases. CDR3 size: 16 residues. The CDR3: CASSYMSVGSRDEQYF. For the CDR3, the DNA is TGTGCCAGCAGCTATATGTCAGTGGGTAGCCGCGACGAGCAGTACTTC.

This sequence joins TRBV28 and TRBJ2-1; TRBD2 agrees at 8 bases. The CDR3 has 15 amino acids. The V gene end was trimmed by 6 bases and the J gene end by 7 bases; junction bases not matched to a gene: 11. Per the germline V gene, CDR1 is MDHEN and CDR2 is SYDVKM. The CDR3 sequence is CASSPSGRHRNEQFF. CDR3 coding DNA: TGTGCCAGCAGCCCGAGCGGGAGACATAGGAATGAGCAGTTCTTC.

This chain connects TRBV11-2 to TRBJ2-7, with D tentatively TRBD1 or TRBD2 (5 bases each). V was trimmed by 5 bases and J by 5 bases, leaving 16 bases between them. The CDR3 covers 14 residues. CDR1 SGHAT and CDR2 FQNNGV come from the germline V gene. The CDR3 bases are TGTGCCAGCAGCCACAGCAATGAGGGGAACGAGCAGTACTTC. Protein: CASSHSNEGNEQYF.

This rearrangement joins TRBV6-5 to TRBJ2-7; D is unresolved. The CDR3 has 11 residues. Trimming shortened V by 4 bases and J by 7 bases, and 8 bases separated the two germline ends. The germline V gene encodes CDR1 MNHEY and CDR2 SVGAGI. The CDR3 here is CASSSPREQYF. Written as DNA, the CDR3 is TGTGCCAGCAGTTCCCCTCGGGAGCAGTACTTC.